The entry that follows covers one T cell receptor (beta chain) sequence. Its specific antigen is unknown. The record has no base qualities; no much larger clone is one base away. These data come from a study of blood T cell repertoires in COVID-19 (dated by TCRdb to about 2020). Regarding the research as a whole: Collaborator samples came from the United States, Italy and Spain and covered acute and convalescent phases of COVID-19. The prospective study material was composed of cDNA or gDNA derived from T cells, B-cell-depleted T cells, or PBMCs. Deeply sampled blood TCRbeta repertoires from subjects exposed to, actively infected with, or recovered from COVID-19 were included in the dataset. A freely available public database, intended as a resource for researchers studying the immune response to SARS-CoV-2, is where the repertoires were released. Samples were obtained from the ongoing ImmuneRACE study (first 160 participants) and from 1,254 subjects provided by 6 global collaborators. Nearly every sample came with metadata listing a de-identified subject ID, COVID-19 status, age in years and sex. HLA class I and class II types, where available, came from metadata supplied by the sample provider rather than from assay-based typing.

The immunoSEQ Assay, a bias-controlled multiplex PCR, was used to amplify TCRbeta CDR3 regions from genomic DNA. The source study handled its data this way. Nucleated cell counts per sample were estimated from amplification of reference gene primers within the assay. Sequence reads were collapsed and filtered to measure the absolute abundance of every unique TCRbeta CDR3 rearrangement. For each sample, productive Simpson clonality was calculated by taking the square root of Simpson's diversity index across productive rearrangements. TCRdb obtained this table from immuneACCESS and retained in-frame rearrangements with V and J assigned. These tables miss some clones; where compared with another copy, unresolved V genes account for less than half of the shortfall, and the remainder is unexplained. V and J calls and clone size are copied from that table; D and trimming were computed from the DNA. A total of more than 250,000 clones appear in this sample, approximately 85% of them only once. Of the sample, under 2.5% falls within the top ten clones.

Study-level results and caveats: How much clinical and demographic metadata was included differed by source and by participant, and the metadata was provided uncurated.

Participants in the prospective study were aged roughly 18 to 89 years, lived in some 24 United States geographic areas, and enrolled through a virtual design. In the prospective study, cohorts were assigned on the basis of participant-reported clinical history obtained from a screening survey and a study questionnaire. Recovered participants in ImmuneRACE Cohort 3 were defined as having two consecutive negative NP/OP PCR tests, clearance from a healthcare professional, or resolution of symptoms. Each participant in the prospective study had whole blood, serum and a nasopharyngeal or oropharyngeal swab collected by mobile phlebotomists. Over a roughly two-month period, participants in the prospective study had the option of providing additional blood draws and questionnaires. Prospective study blood samples were shipped either frozen or at room temperature before DNA extraction. This TCR derives from a man in his thirties or forties who had recovered from COVID-19. The sample was PBMCs or T cells enriched from blood (not recorded which).

The DNA sequence is TGTGCCAGCAGTGAAAGGCGGGGCACAGATACGCAGTATTTT. This gives the protein CASSERRGTDTQYF. The chain couples TRBV2 to TRBJ2-3; a tentative D call is TRBD2 (5 bases match). The CDR3 contains 14 residues, cysteine and phenylalanine counted. Just CDR3 DNA is preserved here, 42 bases in frame from base 1. CDR1 and CDR2 are drawn from the germline V gene: SNHLY, FYNNEI. Deletion took 2 bases off V and 1 base off J, with a span of 7 bases between the germline ends. Extended through the reference TRBV2 and TRBJ2-3 proteins, this CDR3 yields the full variable domain: EPEVTQTPSHQVTQMGQEVILRCVPISNHLYFYWYRQILGQKVEFLVSFYNNEISEKSEIFDDQFSVERPDGSNFTLKIRSTKLEDSAMYFCASSERRGTDTQYFGPGTRLTVL.